This is a list of T cell receptor beta chains from one sample in a study of STAT5B mutations in CD4+ large granular lymphocyte leukemia. Measured with immunoSEQ multiplex PCR; TCRdb has only the in-frame clones, and not every one. Of about 30,000 clones in the sample, 76% were seen once. Material: CD4+ T cells from blood buffy coats. These receptors were obtained from a human donor in good health. Each CDR3 is given with its conserved first and last residue. The D gene is left open where the match is weak. For some rows the clone size is stated as once, few or many, or as a class when expanded; others skip it.

V	J	D	size	DNA	CDR3
TRBV15	TRBJ1-5	TRBD1	few	TGTGCCACCGGGACAGGGGGAGGTTATCAGCCCCAGCATTTT	CATGTGGGYQPQHF
TRBV2	TRBJ2-5	.	.	TGTGCCAGCAGGGTCCAAGAGACCCAGTACTTC	CASRVQETQYF
TRBV7-9	TRBJ2-7	TRBD2	.	TGTGCCAGCAGCCAAGTGAGCGGGGGGGCCCATTACGAGCAGTACTTC	CASSQVSGGAHYEQYF
TRBV4-2	TRBJ2-7	.	.	TGTGCCAGCAGCCCAGGAGTACCCCCCTACGAGCAGTACTTC	CASSPGVPPYEQYF
TRBV19	TRBJ1-5	TRBD1	.	TGTGCCAGTAGTCGAAATTTACAGGGGGCGAATCAGCCCCAGCATTTT	CASSRNLQGANQPQHF
TRBV27	TRBJ1-4	.	.	TGTGCCAGCTCCCCACGCGGAGTAGGAAAACTGTTTTTT	CASSPRGVGKLFF
TRBV30	TRBJ2-2	.	few	TGTGCCTGGAACCTACAAGCGAACACCGGGGAGCTGTTTTTT	CAWNLQANTGELFF
TRBV5-5	TRBJ2-7	TRBD2	.	TGTGCCAGCAGCCCCTCGGGAGGCTCCTACGAGCAGTACTTC	CASSPSGGSYEQYF
TRBV5-1	TRBJ2-3	.	.	TGCGCCAGCAGCGCGGAAACTAGCACAGATACGCAGTATTTT	CASSAETSTDTQYF
TRBV7-2	TRBJ1-3	TRBD1	.	TGTGCCAGCAGCTCCGGGACAGGGGGTAGAAACACCATATATTTT	CASSSGTGGRNTIYF
TRBV6-5	TRBJ1-1	.	.	TGTGCCAGCAGTTTTGACAGAAGGAACACTGAAGCTTTCTTT	CASSFDRRNTEAFF
TRBV6-5	TRBJ2-5	.	once	TGTGCCAGCAGTTACTGGAGGGGGGGTATAGAGACCCAGTACTTC	CASSYWRGGIETQYF
TRBV5-1	TRBJ2-1	TRBD2	.	TGCGCCAGCAGGTCACCTTTGAGACTAGCGGGGGGGGAAAATGAGCAGTTCTTC	CASRSPLRLAGGENEQFF
TRBV29-1	TRBJ1-2	TRBD1	once	TGCAGCGGGGGTGGACAGGGGAACTATGGCTACACCTTC	CSGGGQGNYGYTF
TRBV20-1	TRBJ2-7	.	.	TGCAGTCCCCTCCCGGGCCACGAGCAGTACTTC	CSPLPGHEQYF
TRBV6-5	TRBJ1-6	TRBD1	.	TGTGCCAGCAAGGCAGGGGGCTCTGGATCACCCCTCCACTTT	CASKAGGSGSPLHF
TRBV2	TRBJ2-5	.	.	TGTGCCAGCGGTGAGGTGGGATTAGGAGAGACCCAGTACTTC	CASGEVGLGETQYF
TRBV5-4	TRBJ1-6	TRBD1	.	TGTGCCAGCAGCTTGGCAGCTCCGGGACAGAAAAATTCACCCCTCCACTTT	CASSLAAPGQKNSPLHF
TRBV6-1	TRBJ2-7	.	.	TGTGCCAGCATGGGTGTGACCTACGAGCAGTACTTC	CASMGVTYEQYF
TRBV6-5	TRBJ1-2	TRBD1	.	TGTGCCAGCAGTCCAGGGGGCGGAAACTATGGCTACACCTTC	CASSPGGGNYGYTF
TRBV19	TRBJ1-3	TRBD1	.	TGTGCCACACGGACAGGGCCTGGAAACACCATATATTTT	CATRTGPGNTIYF
TRBV2	TRBJ2-2	.	.	TGTGCCAGCAGTGATATAGGGTACACCGGGGAGCTGTTTTTT	CASSDIGYTGELFF